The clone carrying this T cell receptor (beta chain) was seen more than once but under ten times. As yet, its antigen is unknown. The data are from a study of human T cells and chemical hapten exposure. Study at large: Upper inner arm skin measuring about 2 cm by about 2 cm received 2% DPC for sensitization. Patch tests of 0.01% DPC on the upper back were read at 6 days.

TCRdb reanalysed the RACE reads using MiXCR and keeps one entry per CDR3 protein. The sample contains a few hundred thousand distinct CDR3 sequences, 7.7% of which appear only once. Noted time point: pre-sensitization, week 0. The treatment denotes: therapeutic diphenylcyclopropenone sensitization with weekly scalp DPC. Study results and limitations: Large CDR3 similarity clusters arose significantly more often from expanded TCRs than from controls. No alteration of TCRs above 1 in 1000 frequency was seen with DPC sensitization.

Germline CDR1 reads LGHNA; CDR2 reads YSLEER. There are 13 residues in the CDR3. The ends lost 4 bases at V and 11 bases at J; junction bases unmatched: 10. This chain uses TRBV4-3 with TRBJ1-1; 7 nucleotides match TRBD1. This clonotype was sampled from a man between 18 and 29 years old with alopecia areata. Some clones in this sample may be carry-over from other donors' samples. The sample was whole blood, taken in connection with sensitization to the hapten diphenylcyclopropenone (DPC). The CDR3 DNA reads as TGCGCCAGCAGCCCCGACCTAGACAGGGCGGCTTTCTTT. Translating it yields CASSPDLDRAAFF.